The entry below describes one T cell receptor (beta chain). Its antigen remains unidentified. Within one base of it there is no much larger clone, and no base qualities were kept. TCRbeta CDR3 regions were amplified from genomic DNA by a two-step, bias-controlled multiplex PCR. The multiplex PCR included primers specific for each TRBV and TRBJ gene segment. The immunoSEQ Assay was used to generate TCRbeta repertoire data. As for how the authors treated the data: To merge closely related sequences, reads went through filtering and clustering using a relative-frequency ratio and a modified nearest-neighbor algorithm. V, D and J gene assignments for CDR3 sequences followed IMGT annotation. Template counts were corrected for PCR amplification bias and quantified by comparison with synthetic TCR CDR3 analog sequences. Analyses were restricted to unique productive sequences, meaning in-frame CDR3 sequences without stop codons. The immunoSEQ Analyzer software was used to calculate clonality, defined as 1 minus Pielou's evenness, and iChao1 richness. Statistical testing was performed in JMP, using Student's t-test or a non-parametric test depending on Shapiro-Wilk normality results. TCRdb holds this immuneACCESS table with in-frame rearrangements only. Some clones are missing; in checked studies, unresolved V genes explain under half, and the rest has no known cause. That table supplies the V and J calls and clone size; D and trimming were determined from the DNA. The sample profile shows 4,900 or so clones; roughly 97% of them were found once. The ten biggest clones cover under 0.55% of the sample.

The data belong to a study of naive CD8 T cells in extremely preterm neonates (dated by TCRdb to the late 2010s). Looking at the study overall: TCRbeta CDR3 repertoires of sorted naive CD8+ T cells were compared across four age groups: extremely preterm neonates, term neonates, young children and adults.

The term cord blood was obtained from several elective full-term cesarean deliveries at roughly 37-41 weeks of gestation that occurred without labor or rupture of membranes. The study excluded pregnancies involving fetal demise, active maternal HSV infection or known maternal HIV infection. A FACSAria III cell sorter was used to sort live, Annexin V-negative naive CD8+ T cells (CD3+CD8+CD45RA+CCR7+). Each sample yielded between roughly 19,000 and 100,000 sorted naive CD8+ T cells. Preassembled standardized sampling kits were used to collect mixed venous-arterial cord blood. Cord blood stayed at room temperature and was processed within 4 hours after collection. Ficoll-Paque density gradient centrifugation was used to isolate mononuclear cells from diluted blood. Mononuclear cells were cryopreserved in about 10% DMSO with about 90% FBS and stored long term at -150°C before sorting. Thawed cells were stained with Annexin V and antibodies against CD3, CD8, CCR7 and CD45RA. The DNeasy Blood and Tissue Kit was used to extract genomic DNA from sorted cell pellets that had been snap-frozen.

Summary of the overall study and its limitations: Preterm neonates shared more CDR3 nucleotide sequences (2.7%) than term neonates (around 0.4%), young children (approximately 0.03%) and adults (about 0.01%). A small sample size and variable productive template counts among preterm samples were noted by the authors as limitations. Prospective longitudinal studies of preterm and term neonates were called for by the authors so that T cell development could be tracked within individuals. Compared with all other age groups, preterm neonates showed significantly lower iChao1 richness (p < 0.05) along with an even clone distribution, indicating a less rich repertoire. Preterm CDR3s were shorter, with fewer N additions and less junctional trimming, and were closer to germline than those of older groups.

What was sequenced was naive CD8+ T cells from cord blood. The receptor comes from a newborn in good health.

The nucleotide sequence reads as follows: TGTGCCAGCAGCCAGGGGGCTCGTTCACCCCTCCACTTT. It is translated as CASSQGARSPLHF. The receptor chain draws on TRBV14 and TRBJ1-6, with TRBD1 as a weak D call on 6 bases. The CDR3, from cysteine to phenylalanine, totals 13 residues. Only the CDR3 DNA stays, 39 bases, in frame from base 1. V is shortened by 3 bases, J by 9 bases, and the region joining them spans 9 bases. Taken from the germline V gene, the CDR1 and CDR2 loops are SGHDN and FVKESK.